This T cell receptor beta chain emerged from a study of beta chain features in type 1 diabetes. Study conclusions and caveats: The study found that naive, central memory and Treg TCRB repertoires appeared more similar in patients than in healthy donors. At VDJ recombination sites, type 1 diabetes patients had fewer insertions and more deleted nucleotides. The study found moderately but significantly shorter TCRB CDR3s in all four CD4+ subsets of Type 1 diabetes patients.

From germline, CDR1 is LNHDA and CDR2 SQIVND (reference sequence). This CDR3 comprises 15 residues. With V trimmed by 4 bases and J by 7 bases, 6 bases remained unmatched. A word on this clone: The target antigen is unknown.

Of the isolated RNA, all was reverse transcribed, and so the sequenced material was expressed TCRB transcripts. Method: immunoSEQ multiplex PCR; TCRdb's copy keeps in-frame clones and lacks some. The table has 150,000 to 200,000 clones, around 63% seen once. This chain links TRBV19 with TRBJ2-1; 11 bases are a match to TRBD2. This TCR came from a young man with type 1 diabetes. Input material: naive CD4+ T cells from blood. The CDR3 nucleotides are TGTGCCAGTAGTAACTCCCGACTAGCGGGGAATGAGCAGTTCTTC. Translation: CASSNSRLAGNEQFF.